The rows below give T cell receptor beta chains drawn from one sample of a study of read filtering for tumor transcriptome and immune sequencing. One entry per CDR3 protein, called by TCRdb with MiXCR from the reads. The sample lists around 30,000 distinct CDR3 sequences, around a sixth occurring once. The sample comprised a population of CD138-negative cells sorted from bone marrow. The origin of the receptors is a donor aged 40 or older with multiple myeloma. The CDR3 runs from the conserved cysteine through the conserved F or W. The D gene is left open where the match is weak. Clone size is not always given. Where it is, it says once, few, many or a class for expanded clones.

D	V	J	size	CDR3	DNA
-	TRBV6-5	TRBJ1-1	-	CASSYSHAANTEVSF	TGTGCCAGCAGTTACAGTCACGCAGCTAACACTGAAGTTTCCTTT
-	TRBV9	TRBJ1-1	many	CASSVGSGTEAFF	TGTGCCAGCAGCGTTGGGAGTGGCACTGAAGCTTTCTTT
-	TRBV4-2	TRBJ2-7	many	CASSQDVGREQYF	TGTGCCAGCAGCCAAGATGTAGGGCGCGAGCAGTACTTC
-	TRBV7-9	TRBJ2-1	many	CASRLAGANEQFF	TGTGCCAGCAGGCTTGCGGGGGCCAATGAGCAGTTCTTC
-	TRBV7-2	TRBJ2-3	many	CASSIWRDTQYF	TGTGCCAGCAGCATTTGGAGGGATACGCAGTATTTT
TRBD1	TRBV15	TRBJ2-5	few	CATKLGDRGGETQYF	TGTGCCACCAAATTAGGAGACAGGGGTGGTGAGACCCAGTACTTC
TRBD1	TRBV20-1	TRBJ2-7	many	CSARDGTGFYEQYF	TGCAGTGCTAGAGATGGGACAGGGTTTTACGAGCAGTACTTC
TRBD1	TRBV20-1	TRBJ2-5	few	CSAFGQGETQYF	TGCAGTGCTTTCGGACAGGGAGAGACCCAGTACTTC
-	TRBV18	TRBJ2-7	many	CASSPSTNYEQYF	TGTGCCAGCTCACCTTCCACCAACTACGAGCAGTACTTC
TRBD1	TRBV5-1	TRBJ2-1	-	CASVEERGQDNEHFF	TGCGCCAGCGTGGAGGAAAGAGGACAGGACAATGAGCATTTCTTC
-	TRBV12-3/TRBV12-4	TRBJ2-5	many	CASSLPTSQETQYF	TGTGCCAGCAGTCTGCCGACTAGCCAAGAGACCCAGTACTTC
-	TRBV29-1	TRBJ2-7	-	CSVVGGVEQYF	TGCAGCGTTGTTGGAGGGGTCGAGCAGTACTTC
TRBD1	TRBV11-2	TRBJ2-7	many	CASSIRWTGAYEQYF	TGTGCCAGCAGCATAAGGTGGACAGGAGCCTACGAGCAGTACTTC
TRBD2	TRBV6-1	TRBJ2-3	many	CASSDLSGVGDTQYF	TGTGCCAGCAGTGACCTTAGCGGGGTAGGAGATACGCAGTATTTT
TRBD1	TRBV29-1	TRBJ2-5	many	CSGDRGRETQYF	TGCAGCGGGGACAGGGGGCGGGAGACCCAGTACTTC
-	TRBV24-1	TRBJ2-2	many	CATRQNTGELFF	TGTGCCACCAGGCAGAACACCGGGGAGCTGTTTTTT
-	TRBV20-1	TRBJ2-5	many	CSASGQIQETQYF	TGCAGTGCTAGCGGACAGATACAAGAGACCCAGTACTTC
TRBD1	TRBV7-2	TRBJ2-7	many	CASSYDRGHYEQYF	TGTGCCAGCAGCTATGACAGGGGGCACTACGAGCAGTACTTC
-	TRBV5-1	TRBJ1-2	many	CASRLPGRYGYTF	TGCGCCAGCAGATTGCCGGGGCGCTATGGCTACACCTTC
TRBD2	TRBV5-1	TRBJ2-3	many	CASSFLAAAGDTQYF	TGCGCCAGCAGCTTTCTAGCGGCAGCAGGGGATACGCAGTATTTT
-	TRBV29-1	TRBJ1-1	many	CSVEPTGIGAFF	TGCAGCGTTGAGCCGACAGGAATAGGAGCTTTCTTT
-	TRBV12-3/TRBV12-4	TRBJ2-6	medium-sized	CASSLNVANVLTF	TGTGCCAGCAGTTTAAACGTGGCCAACGTCCTGACTTTC
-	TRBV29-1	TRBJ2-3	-	CSVEEWVEGTDTQYF	TGCAGCGTTGAAGAATGGGTAGAGGGCACAGATACGCAGTATTTT
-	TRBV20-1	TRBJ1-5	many	CSAMNSNQPQHF	TGCAGTGCTATGAATAGCAATCAGCCCCAGCATTTT
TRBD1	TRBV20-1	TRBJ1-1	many	CSVKQGGSNTEAFF	TGCAGTGTAAAACAGGGGGGATCTAACACTGAAGCTTTCTTT
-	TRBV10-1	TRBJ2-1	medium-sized	CASSRDLSSYNEQFF	TGCGCCAGCAGTCGGGACTTAAGCTCCTACAATGAGCAGTTCTTC